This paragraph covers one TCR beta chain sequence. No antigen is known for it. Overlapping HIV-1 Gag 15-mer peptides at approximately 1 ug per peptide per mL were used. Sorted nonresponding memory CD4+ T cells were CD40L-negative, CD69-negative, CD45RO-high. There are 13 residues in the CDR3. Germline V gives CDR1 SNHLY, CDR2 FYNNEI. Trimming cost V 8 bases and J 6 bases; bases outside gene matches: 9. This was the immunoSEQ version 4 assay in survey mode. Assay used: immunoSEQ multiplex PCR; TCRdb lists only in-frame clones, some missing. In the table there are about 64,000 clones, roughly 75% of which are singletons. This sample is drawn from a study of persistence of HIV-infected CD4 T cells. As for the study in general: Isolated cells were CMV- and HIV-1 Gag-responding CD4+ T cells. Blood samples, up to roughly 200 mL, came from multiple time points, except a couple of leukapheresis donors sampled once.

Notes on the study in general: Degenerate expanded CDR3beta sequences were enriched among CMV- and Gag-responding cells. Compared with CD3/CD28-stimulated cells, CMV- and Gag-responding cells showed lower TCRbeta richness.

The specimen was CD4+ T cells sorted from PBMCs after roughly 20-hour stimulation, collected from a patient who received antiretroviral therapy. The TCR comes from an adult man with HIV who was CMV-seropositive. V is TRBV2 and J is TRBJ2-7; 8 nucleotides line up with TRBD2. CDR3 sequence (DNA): TGTGCCAGCCGTCTCGGGAGGGGATCCGAGCAGTACTTC. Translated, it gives CASRLGRGSEQYF.